The rows below give T cell receptor beta chains drawn from one sample of a study of cytotoxic CD8 clonotypes in ibrutinib-treated CLL. Profiling relied on immunoSEQ multiplex PCR, and the TCRdb table lists in-frame clones only, not all of them. This sample carries just over 65,000 clones, approximately 71% of them seen once, and the ten largest clones take approximately 5%. Sequences were derived from PBMCs, sampled after 12 months of ibrutinib treatment. These receptors all stem from a human donor with chronic lymphocytic leukemia. Each CDR3 is given with its conserved first and last residue. D genes are given only for firm matches. Clone size is not always given. Where it is, it says once, few, many or a class for expanded clones.

j_call	clone_size	v_call	d_call	cdr3_aa	cdr3_nt
TRBJ1-1	-	TRBV6-5	-	CASSYSIESKAFF	TGTGCCAGCAGTTACTCGATAGAGAGTAAAGCTTTCTTT
TRBJ2-7	few	TRBV7-2	-	CASSRLIEQYF	TGTGCCAGCAGCCGCCTAATCGAGCAGTACTTC
TRBJ2-3	-	TRBV6-6	TRBD2	CASSYGLGSTDTQYF	TGTGCCAGCAGTTACGGACTAGGAAGCACAGATACGCAGTATTTT
TRBJ2-2	-	TRBV7-8	TRBD1	CASSPTGFLSSGELFF	TGTGCCAGCAGCCCGACAGGGTTTTTGTCGTCAGGGGAGCTGTTTTTT
TRBJ1-1	few	TRBV2	-	CATQPAQGLVTEAFF	TGTGCCACCCAGCCGGCGCAGGGTTTAGTGACTGAAGCTTTCTTT
TRBJ2-7	-	TRBV19	-	CASSIGQHSSSYEQYF	TGTGCCAGTAGTATTGGGCAGCACTCGAGCTCCTACGAGCAGTACTTC
TRBJ1-1	-	TRBV4-3	-	CASSQHGPVNTEAFF	TGCGCCAGCAGCCAACACGGGCCCGTCAACACTGAAGCTTTCTTT
TRBJ1-3	-	TRBV4-1	TRBD1	CASSHPGQGLFTGNTIYF	TGCGCCAGCAGCCACCCGGGACAGGGGCTTTTTACTGGAAACACCATATATTTT
TRBJ1-1	-	TRBV30	TRBD1	CAWSVWVTGDPSGRAFF	TGTGCCTGGAGTGTATGGGTTACAGGGGACCCGTCTGGCCGAGCTTTCTTT
TRBJ2-1	-	TRBV6-4	TRBD1	CASSDRQGSYNEQFF	TGTGCCAGCAGTGACCGACAGGGGTCCTACAATGAGCAGTTCTTC
TRBJ1-3	-	TRBV11-2	-	CASSLGGFGNTIYF	TGTGCCAGCAGCTTAGGAGGGTTTGGAAACACCATATATTTT
TRBJ2-2	-	TRBV4-3	-	CASSQDSLYTGELFF	TGCGCCAGCAGCCAAGACTCTCTCTACACCGGGGAGCTGTTTTTT
TRBJ1-1	-	TRBV6-5	TRBD1	CASTSNRGLRTEAFF	TGTGCCAGCACTTCAAACAGGGGGCTAAGGACTGAAGCTTTCTTT
TRBJ1-2	-	TRBV7-9	-	CASSLLVGGYGYTF	TGTGCCAGCAGCTTACTTGTGGGGGGCTATGGCTACACCTTC
TRBJ2-5	-	TRBV10-1	-	CASSAGAQVTQYF	TGCGCCAGCAGTGCAGGGGCCCAGGTGACCCAGTACTTC
TRBJ2-5	few	TRBV2	TRBD1	CASRKDRAQETQYF	TGTGCCAGCAGGAAAGACAGGGCCCAAGAGACCCAGTACTTC
TRBJ1-5	-	TRBV28	-	CASSLRGVTPGFGNQPQHF	TGTGCCAGCAGTTTAAGAGGAGTCACTCCTGGTTTTGGCAATCAGCCCCAGCATTTT
TRBJ2-3	few	TRBV6-8	-	CASSPGLHTDTQYF	TGTGCCAGCAGTCCGGGACTTCACACAGATACGCAGTATTTT
TRBJ1-1	-	TRBV5-1	TRBD1	CASSSDRSNTEAFF	TGCGCCAGCAGTTCGGACAGGTCCAACACTGAAGCTTTCTTT
TRBJ1-2	-	TRBV19	TRBD1	CASSTYRGSGGYTF	TGTGCCAGTAGTACGTACAGGGGATCGGGTGGCTACACCTTC
TRBJ2-7	-	TRBV4-3	-	CASSRGAGYEQYF	TGCGCCAGCAGCCGAGGGGCCGGCTACGAGCAGTACTTC
TRBJ2-1	-	TRBV10-3	-	CAISDPDVSYNEQFF	TGTGCCATCAGTGACCCAGACGTCTCCTACAATGAGCAGTTCTTC
TRBJ2-2	-	TRBV6-5	-	CASSYSPPGELFF	TGTGCCAGCAGTTACTCCCCCCCCGGGGAGCTGTTTTTT
TRBJ1-1	-	TRBV2	-	CASSEMDRLNTEAFF	TGTGCCAGCAGTGAAATGGACAGATTGAACACTGAAGCTTTCTTT
TRBJ2-5	-	TRBV11-3	-	CASSLGFQETQYF	TGTGCCAGCAGCTTAGGATTTCAAGAGACCCAGTACTTC
TRBJ1-4	-	TRBV28	-	CATIESVATNEKLFF	TGTGCCACCATCGAGTCAGTTGCAACTAATGAAAAACTGTTTTTT
TRBJ1-1	-	TRBV28	-	CASSRGGGLNTEAFF	TGTGCCAGCAGCCGAGGCGGGGGCTTGAACACTGAAGCTTTCTTT
TRBJ2-7	-	TRBV30	TRBD2	CAWSRGGPYEQYF	TGTGCCTGGAGTCGGGGGGGCCCTTACGAGCAGTACTTC
TRBJ2-1	-	TRBV9	-	CASSVARGHNEQFF	TGTGCCAGCAGCGTAGCCAGGGGACACAATGAGCAGTTCTTC
TRBJ1-1	-	TRBV11-2	-	CASSLDRIGVTEAFF	TGTGCCAGCAGCTTAGATCGTATAGGGGTAACTGAAGCTTTCTTT
TRBJ1-1	-	TRBV7-6	-	CASSPLDSEEAFF	TGTGCCAGCAGCCCCTTGGACTCGGAGGAGGCTTTCTTT
TRBJ2-3	-	TRBV27	-	CASSFQGSDTQYF	TGTGCCAGCAGTTTTCAAGGTTCAGATACGCAGTATTTT
TRBJ2-6	-	TRBV7-9	-	CASSLAAPGANVLTF	TGTGCCAGCAGCTTAGCCGCCCCTGGGGCCAACGTCCTGACTTTC
TRBJ1-1	few	TRBV6-5	-	CASSRGAAENTEAFF	TGTGCCAGCAGTCGAGGGGCGGCAGAGAACACTGAAGCTTTCTTT
TRBJ1-6	-	TRBV6-5	-	CASSYRGSSYNSPLHF	TGTGCCAGCAGTTACAGGGGAAGCTCCTATAATTCACCCCTCCACTTT
TRBJ2-3	-	TRBV6-6	-	CASSPSGGAASTQYF	TGTGCCAGCAGTCCCAGCGGAGGGGCGGCAAGCACGCAGTATTTT
TRBJ2-7	-	TRBV5-1	TRBD2	CASSLGYGGSVSSSYEQYF	TGCGCCAGCAGCTTGGGATACGGGGGGAGTGTGTCGAGCTCCTACGAGCAGTACTTC
TRBJ2-7	once	TRBV28	-	CASSFLGYEQYF	TGTGCCAGCAGTTTTCTCGGTTACGAGCAGTACTTC
TRBJ2-5	-	TRBV10-2	TRBD1	CASSEGQGLETQYF	TGCGCCAGCAGTGAGGGACAGGGGCTGGAGACCCAGTACTTC
TRBJ2-7	-	TRBV19	TRBD2	CASSRTSGGPYEQYF	TGTGCCAGTAGCAGAACTAGCGGGGGGCCCTACGAGCAGTACTTC
TRBJ2-7	-	TRBV6-5	-	CASSYSSGFDEQYF	TGTGCCAGCAGTTACTCGAGCGGGTTCGACGAGCAGTACTTC
TRBJ1-5	-	TRBV7-3	-	CASSLAPGGHQPQHF	TGTGCCAGCAGCTTAGCGCCCGGGGGCCATCAGCCCCAGCATTTT
TRBJ1-6	-	TRBV6-5	TRBD1	CASSYEGQLNSPLHF	TGTGCCAGCAGTTACGAGGGACAGCTAAATTCACCCCTCCACTTT
TRBJ1-4	-	TRBV27	TRBD1	CASSTSLRTGNEKLFF	TGTGCCAGCAGTACCAGTCTGAGGACAGGGAATGAAAAACTGTTTTTT
TRBJ2-4	-	TRBV5-1	TRBD1	CASSSGGAAKNIQYF	TGCGCCAGCAGCTCAGGGGGAGCAGCCAAAAACATTCAGTACTTC
TRBJ2-1	-	TRBV10-3	-	CAITPDSSNSYNEQFF	TGTGCCATCACTCCCGACTCTTCTAACTCCTACAATGAGCAGTTCTTC
TRBJ1-2	few	TRBV7-9	TRBD1	CASSYGDRGPDGYTF	TGTGCCAGCAGCTACGGGGACAGGGGGCCTGATGGCTACACCTTC
TRBJ2-5	-	TRBV6-5	TRBD2	CASRSSGGYQETQYF	TGTGCCAGCAGGTCTAGCGGGGGGTACCAAGAGACCCAGTACTTC
TRBJ2-1	-	TRBV29-1	-	CSVERTQEQFF	TGCAGCGTTGAAAGGACCCAAGAGCAGTTCTTC
TRBJ2-4	-	TRBV12-5	TRBD1	CASGPGQGTLAKNIQYF	TGTGCTAGTGGACCGGGACAGGGGACCCTAGCCAAAAACATTCAGTACTTC
TRBJ1-5	few	TRBV29-1	-	CSVSWTDNQPQHF	TGCAGCGTTTCCTGGACAGACAATCAGCCCCAGCATTTT
TRBJ1-2	few	TRBV30	-	CAWGDLSQGYGYTF	TGTGCCTGGGGGGATTTGAGTCAGGGTTATGGCTACACCTTC